A single T cell receptor beta chain is shown here with its context. The data were taken from a study of blood T cell repertoires in COVID-19. Study summary: Spain, Italy and the United States supplied samples that represented acute and convalescent COVID-19.

Generated by immunoSEQ multiplex PCR, the TCRdb table keeps only in-frame clones and is missing some. The table shows approximately 100,000 clones, with 71% occurring only once. The germline V and J ends were trimmed by 4 bases and 5 bases, with 16 bases remaining between them. This CDR3 has 15 amino acids. The germline V gene has CDR1 LGHDT and CDR2 YNNKEL (reference sequence). This clonotype was obtained from a human donor with acute or convalescent COVID-19. The donor label of this sample is uncertain. The gene calls are TRBV3-1 (or the pseudogene TRBV3-2) and TRBJ2-3, with D possibly being TRBD1 (6 bases). Sequenced input: peripheral blood. The CDR3 DNA reads TGTGCCAGCAGCCGGGTCAGGGGACGGGGAGATACGCAGTATTTT. Its protein product is CASSRVRGRGDTQYF.